The 15 T cell receptor beta chains given below trace back to one sample, sequenced in a study of OX40 agonist ivuxolimab in advanced cancers. Library creation used the immunoSEQ multiplex PCR assay. What TCRdb holds here is the immuneACCESS table cut down to in-frame rearrangements. Part of the clones is not present; checked against another copy, under half of the missing clones reflect an unresolved V gene, and the others are unexplained. Recorded for this sample are roughly 20,000 clones; roughly 82% of them occurred a single time. In total, the top ten clones hold 3.1% of the sample. Sequenced here: CD4+ or CD8+ T cells sorted from blood, sampled in a trial of the OX40 agonist ivuxolimab. The receptors originated from an adult with an advanced solid tumor such as melanoma, head and neck, liver or kidney cancer.

The chain couples TRBV5-1 to TRBJ1-2; weak D call: TRBD1 (6 bases). In germline, CDR1 is SGHRS, CDR2 YFSETQ. The CDR3 loop spans 13 amino acids. V was shortened by 0 bases and J by 9 bases, with 12 bases between the two germline ends. The CDR3, as DNA: TGCGCCAGCAGCTTGGGGGACACCCAACGCTACACCTTC. Its translation: CASSLGDTQRYTF.

In regard to this clone: The junction departs from the called germline gene at one end, perhaps through a read error. V usage is TRBV15 and J usage is TRBJ2-7; 9 nucleotides match TRBD2. The CDR3 is 18 residues long. The germline V gene has CDR1 LNHNV and CDR2 YYDKDF (reference sequence). CDR3 in amino acids: CATSSDDGKGSGRGLWDF. The CDR3 DNA sequence: TGTGCCACCAGCAGTGACGACGGGAAAGGTAGCGGGAGAGGTCTCTGGGACTTC.

The chain carries TRBV2 and TRBJ1-3; D might be TRBD1 (6 bases). Germline V lookup: CDR1 SNHLY, CDR2 FYNNEI. With 5 bases removed from V and 6 bases from J, the gap between germline ends came to 14 bases. This CDR3 is built from 14 residues. The CDR3 reads CASSLMGQKNTIYF. The CDR3 DNA sequence: TGTGCCAGCAGTTTGATGGGACAAAAAAACACCATATATTTT.

The chain couples TRBV19 to TRBJ1-5; TRBD1 matches at 8 bases. Germline CDR1 reads LNHDA; CDR2 reads SQIVND (reference sequence). The CDR3 is made up of 16 amino acids. The V gene end was trimmed by 4 bases and the J gene end by 1 base; junction bases not matched to a gene: 6. The CDR3 spells CASSRAGGASNQPQHF. The CDR3 DNA sequence: TGTGCCAGTAGTAGAGCAGGGGGCGCGAGCAATCAGCCCCAGCATTTT.

The chain combines TRBV7-9 with TRBJ1-1; D is unresolved. CDR1 and CDR2 from the germline V gene are SEHNR and FQNEAQ (reference sequence). The CDR3 covers 14 residues. V gave up 1 base and J gave up 1 base, with 7 bases separating them. The CDR3 sequence: CASSLVSGNTEAFF. In DNA, the CDR3 is TGTGCCAGCAGCTTAGTGTCGGGGAACACTGAAGCTTTCTTT.

This chain's CDR3 is CSVEDPGGGYTF. CDR3 in DNA: TGCAGCGTTGAAGATCCGGGGGGGGGCTACACCTTC. J is TRBJ1-2 and V is TRBV29-1; D possibly corresponds to TRBD1 (5 bases). The germline CDR1 and CDR2 sequences are SQVTM and ANQGSEA. Deletions cut 0 bases from V and 8 bases from J, with 10 bases between. The CDR3 has 12 amino acids.

V is TRBV28 and J is TRBJ2-1, with 10 bases fitting TRBD2. V trimming: 1 base; J trimming: 8 bases; junction bases outside the gene matches: 5. Germline V gene data show CDR1 as MDHEN and CDR2 as SYDVKM. The CDR3 runs to 15 residues. CDR3 DNA sequence: TGTGCCAGCAGTTTATTGACTAGCGGGTCCGATGAGCAGTTCTTC. Its translation is CASSLLTSGSDEQFF.

V gene TRBV12-5 combines with J gene TRBJ2-3, with TRBD2 as a possible D gene (6 bases). Germline lookup yields CDR1 LGHNT and CDR2 FRNRAP. The V end was cut by 3 bases, the J end by 2 bases, with 15 bases between. This CDR3 comprises 16 residues. Written as DNA, the CDR3 is TGTGCTAGTGGTTTCCACCGTGGGACTTTCACAGATACGCAGTATTTT. Translation: CASGFHRGTFTDTQYF.

The rearrangement links TRBV5-1 to TRBJ2-5; 9 bases align to TRBD1. The germline CDR1 and CDR2 sequences are SGHRS and YFSETQ. This CDR3 region has 15 residues. The J segment lost 5 bases and the V segment lost 7 bases, leaving 12 bases of the junction unmatched. The chain's CDR3 is CASGKEGQGGETQYF. In nucleotides, the CDR3 is TGCGCCAGCGGCAAAGAGGGACAGGGAGGGGAGACCCAGTACTTC.

This clone was seen a few times. The CDR3: CASSPRPVTGGAGANVLTF. Written as DNA, the CDR3 is TGTGCCAGCAGCCCACGGCCCGTGACAGGGGGAGCTGGGGCCAACGTCCTGACTTTC. This sequence joins TRBV7-3 and TRBJ2-6; 9 nucleotides line up with TRBD1. The germline CDR1 and CDR2 sequences are SGHTA and FQGTGA. V lost 5 bases, J lost 2 bases, and 13 bases stayed unmatched. The CDR3 totals 19 residues.

V and J are TRBV4-3 and TRBJ1-1, with 7 bases that match TRBD1. The CDR3 covers 15 residues. Germline CDR1 and CDR2: LGHNA and YSLEER. V dropped 1 base and J dropped 4; count of bases not matched to a gene: 6. The CDR3 region has the DNA TGCGCCAGCAGCCAAGCCGGGACAGCGGGCACTGAAGCTTTCTTT. Its protein is CASSQAGTAGTEAFF.

V is TRBV4-3 and J is TRBJ2-3; perhaps TRBD2 as D (6 bases). Trimming removed 0 bases from V and 2 bases from J, with 12 bases in between. This CDR3 comprises 16 residues. Germline CDR1 and CDR2: LGHNA and YSLEER. The CDR3 DNA follows: TGCGCCAGCAGCCAAGAAAGGAGGGGATCCACAGATACGCAGTATTTT. This sequence encodes CASSQERRGSTDTQYF.

V gene TRBV11-2 combines with J gene TRBJ1-1; D not certain. This CDR3 spans 13 amino acids. Trimming stripped 4 bases from V and 5 bases from J, with 11 bases between. Germline V gene data show CDR1 as SGHAT and CDR2 as FQNNGV. The CDR3, as DNA: TGTGCCAGCAGCTCCAACCTAGGAACTGAAGCTTTCTTT. This translates into CASSSNLGTEAFF.

J is TRBJ1-1 and V is TRBV9; 8 bases line up with TRBD1. This CDR3 region has 15 residues. Losses at the gene ends were 2 bases for V and 2 bases for J; bases not matched to a gene: 5. CDR1 SGDLS and CDR2 YYNGEE come from the germline V gene. The CDR3: CASSVSGQGNTEAFF. In DNA, the CDR3 is TGTGCCAGCAGCGTCTCCGGACAGGGCAACACTGAAGCTTTCTTT.

The rearrangement links TRBV5-1 to TRBJ2-1, with TRBD2 matching 8 bases. The junction had 8 bases not matched to a gene; V was cut back by 4 bases and J by 2 bases. Germline CDR1 is SGHRS and CDR2 is YFSETQ. The CDR3 has 16 residues. The CDR3 coding sequence is TGCGCCAGCAGCCCTGATGACGGGGGGGCCTACAATGAGCAGTTCTTC. It yields the protein CASSPDDGGAYNEQFF.